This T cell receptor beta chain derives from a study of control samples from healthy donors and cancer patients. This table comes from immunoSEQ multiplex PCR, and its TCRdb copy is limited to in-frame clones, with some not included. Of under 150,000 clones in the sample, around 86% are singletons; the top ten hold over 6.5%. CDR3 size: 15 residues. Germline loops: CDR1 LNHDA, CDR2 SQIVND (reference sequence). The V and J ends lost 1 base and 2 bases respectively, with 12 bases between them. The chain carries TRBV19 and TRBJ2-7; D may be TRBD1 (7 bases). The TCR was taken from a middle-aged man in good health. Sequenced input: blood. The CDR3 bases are TGTGCCAGTAGTATAGTTGCAGGGGGGACCTACGAGCAGTACTTC. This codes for CASSIVAGGTYEQYF. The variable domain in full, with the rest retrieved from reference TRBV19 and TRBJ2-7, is DGGITQSPKYLFRKEGQNVTLSCEQNLNHDAMYWYRQDPGQGLRLIYYSQIVNDFQKGDIAEGYSVSREKKESFPLTVTSAQKNPTAFYLCASSIVAGGTYEQYFGPGTRLTVT.